This T cell receptor (beta chain) came from a study of cytomegalovirus exposure and HLA in healthy donors. Study conclusions and caveats: Within the data, a cluster of highly shared sequence variants was likely a sequencing artifact. TCR beta V segments were, for the most part, productive about 87% or about 30% of the time in an earlier analysis. A list of 164 TCR beta chains associated with cytomegalovirus was given.

Comment on this clone: As yet, its antigen is unknown.

PCR used 60 Vbeta primers and 13 Jbeta primers. Repertoires were generated with immunoSEQ multiplex PCR, while TCRdb's copy carries only in-frame clones and drops some. The repertoire holds 70,000 or so clones, roughly four fifths seen once, with roughly 10% in the top ten. This CDR3 contains 17 residues. J lost 6 bases, V lost 1 base, and 11 bases had no gene match. The germline CDR1 and CDR2 sequences are MGHRA and YSYEKL. This chain uses TRBV4-1 with TRBJ2-1; TRBD2 agrees at 8 bases. The receptor's source is a woman aged 55 to 70 in good health and CMV-seropositive. Input material: PBMCs. The CDR3 spells CASSQVGRGGRGNEQFF. The CDR3 coding sequence is TGCGCCAGCAGCCAAGTCGGACGGGGGGGCCGGGGCAATGAGCAGTTCTTC.